This TCR beta chain was captured in a study of blood T cell repertoires in COVID-19. Study background: COVID-19 samples, acute and convalescent, were from the United States, Italy and Spain.

Methods used by the authors: Reference gene primer amplification yielded estimated nucleated cell counts. Clones were sequenced by immunoSEQ multiplex PCR, and TCRdb holds only the in-frame ones, with some missing. That table is the source of V, J and clone size, and D and trimming were worked out from the DNA. The sample has hundreds of thousands of clones, 90% to 95% seen once. Ages ranged from roughly 18 to 95 years, with residence in 24 US areas. Recovered status in Cohort 3 required two negative PCRs, clearance, or symptom resolution. The CDR3 consists of 11 residues. Germline lookup yields CDR1 SGHNT and CDR2 YENEEA. V lost 4 bases, J lost 8 bases, and 6 bases lay in between.

The sample consisted of PBMCs or T cells enriched from blood (not recorded which). The chain employs TRBV11-3 and TRBJ2-4; tentative D call: TRBD2 (6 bases). This clonotype was obtained from a woman between 18 and 29 years old who had recovered from COVID-19. The CDR3 DNA reads TGTGCCAGCAGCTGGGGGGACATTCAGTACTTC. The encoded protein is CASSWGDIQYF.